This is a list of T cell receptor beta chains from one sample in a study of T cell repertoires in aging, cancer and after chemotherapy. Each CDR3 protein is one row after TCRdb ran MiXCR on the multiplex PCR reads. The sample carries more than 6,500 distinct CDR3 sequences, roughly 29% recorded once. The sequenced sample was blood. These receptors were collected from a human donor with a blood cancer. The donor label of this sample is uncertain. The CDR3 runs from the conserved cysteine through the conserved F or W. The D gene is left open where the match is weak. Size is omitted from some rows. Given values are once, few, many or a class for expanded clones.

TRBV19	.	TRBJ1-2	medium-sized	TGTGCCAGTAGTACAGGGAAGAGCTATGGCTACACCTTC	CASSTGKSYGYTF
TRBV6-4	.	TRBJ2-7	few	TGTGCCAGCGCCGCGCGGGCCTACGAGCAGTACTTC	CASAARAYEQYF
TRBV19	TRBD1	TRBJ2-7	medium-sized	TGTGCCACCCACAGGACAGGGAGTTACGAGCAGTACTTC	CATHRTGSYEQYF
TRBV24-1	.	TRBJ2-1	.	TGTGCCACCAGTGATTCGTGGAGCTCCTACAATGAGCAGTTCTTC	CATSDSWSSYNEQFF
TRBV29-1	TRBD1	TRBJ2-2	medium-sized	TGCAGCACGGGACAGCCCACCGGGGAGCTGTTTTTT	CSTGQPTGELFF
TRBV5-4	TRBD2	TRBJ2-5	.	TGTGCCAGCAGCTTTGCGGGGGGGGCGGGGGAGACCCAGTACTTC	CASSFAGGAGETQYF
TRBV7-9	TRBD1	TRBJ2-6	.	TGTGCCAGCAGCTTTGCAATACGACAGGGGTTCGGTGTCCTGACTTTC	CASSFAIRQGFGVLTF
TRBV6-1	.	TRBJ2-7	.	TGTGCCAGCAGTCTTGCCCTGAGCGAGCAGTACTTC	CASSLALSEQYF
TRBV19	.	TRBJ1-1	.	TGTGCCAGTAATAAGGGATCAGCTCCGGGTCTAACTGAAGCTTTCTTT	CASNKGSAPGLTEAFF
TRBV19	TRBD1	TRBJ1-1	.	TGTGCCAGTAGCGGAACTAACAGGGGAATGAACACTGAAGCTTTCTTT	CASSGTNRGMNTEAFF
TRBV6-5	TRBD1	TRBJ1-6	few	TGTGCCAGCAAGGGGGCGGCAGTCGATAGGAGGGCCCTCCACTTT	CASKGAAVDRRALHF
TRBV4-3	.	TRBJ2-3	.	TGTGCCAGCAGCCAAGATTTGGGTCCCCTGGGGGATACGCAGTATTTT	CASSQDLGPLGDTQYF
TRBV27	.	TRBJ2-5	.	TGTGCCAGCAGTTTGGGGACCTGCGAAGAGACCCAGTACTTC	CASSLGTCEETQYF
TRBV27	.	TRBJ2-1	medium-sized	TGTGCCAGCATCGCGTGGGATGAGCAGTTCTTC	CASIAWDEQFF
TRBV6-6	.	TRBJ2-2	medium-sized	TGTGCCAGCAGTTACCAGCACCGGAGCACCGGGGAGCTGTTTTTT	CASSYQHRSTGELFF
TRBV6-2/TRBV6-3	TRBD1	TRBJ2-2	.	TGTGCCAGCAGTAAGGACAGGGGGCCTGCCGGGGAGCTGTTTTTT	CASSKDRGPAGELFF
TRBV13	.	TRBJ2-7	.	TGTGCCAGCAGGGGGACAAATTCCCCCGAGCAGTACTTC	CASRGTNSPEQYF
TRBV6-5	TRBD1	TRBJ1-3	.	TGTGCCAGCAGTTACTCGTCCCCGGGACAGGTTGGAAACACCATATATTTT	CASSYSSPGQVGNTIYF
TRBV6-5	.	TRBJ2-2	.	TGTGCCAGCACCCCAAACGGGGGCACCGGGGAGCTGTTTTTT	CASTPNGGTGELFF
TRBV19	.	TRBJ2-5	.	TGTGCCAGTAAGAGGAACAGGGCAGAGACCCAGTACTTC	CASKRNRAETQYF
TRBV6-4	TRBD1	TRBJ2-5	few	TGTGCCAGCACCCCCCACAGGGGGAAAGAGACCCAGTACTTC	CASTPHRGKETQYF
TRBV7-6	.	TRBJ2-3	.	TGTGCCAGCAGCTTTGGGGGCGGGGGCACAGATACGCAGTATTTT	CASSFGGGGTDTQYF
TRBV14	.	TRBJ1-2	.	TGTGCCAGCAGCCCCAGTTTTACGGGGGGCTACACCTTC	CASSPSFTGGYTF
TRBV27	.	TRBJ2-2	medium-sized	TGTGCCAGCAGTTTCGGAGGGCGGACCGGGGAGCTGTTTTTT	CASSFGGRTGELFF
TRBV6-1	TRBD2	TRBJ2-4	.	TGTGCCAGCAGTGAAGGGGGACTAGCGGGGGTAGGGGCCAAAAACATTCAGTACTTC	CASSEGGLAGVGAKNIQYF
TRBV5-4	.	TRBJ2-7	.	TGTGCCAGCAGCATCGAGGCGGGGGCCCTCTCCGAGCAGTACTTC	CASSIEAGALSEQYF
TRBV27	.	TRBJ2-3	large	TGTGCCAGCAGTCCCCAGGGAGAGTTAGGTCCAGATACGCAGTATTTT	CASSPQGELGPDTQYF
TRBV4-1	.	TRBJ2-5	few	TGCGCCAGCAGCCAAGAAGGCTACTCGACAGGGACCCAGTACTTC	CASSQEGYSTGTQYF
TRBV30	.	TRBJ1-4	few	TGTGCCTGGAGGTTCTCGCATGAAAAACTGTTTTTT	CAWRFSHEKLFF
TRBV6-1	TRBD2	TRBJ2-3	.	TGTGCCAGCACTGGACTAGCGGGGGGGACAGATACGCAGTATTTT	CASTGLAGGTDTQYF
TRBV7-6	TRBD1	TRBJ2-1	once	TGTGCCAGCAGGGGACAGGGGGGAAATGAGCAGTTCTTC	CASRGQGGNEQFF
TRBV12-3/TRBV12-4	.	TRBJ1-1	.	TGTGCCAGCAGTTTCGTTAACGCAGGGGAAGCTTTCTTT	CASSFVNAGEAFF
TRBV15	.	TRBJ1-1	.	TGTGCCACCAGCAGAGCCAGGGAGAACACTGAAGCTTTCTTT	CATSRARENTEAFF
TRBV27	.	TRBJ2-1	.	TGTGCCAGCAGTTTAATCCTAGCGTCGGAGGGTGAGCAGTTCTTC	CASSLILASEGEQFF
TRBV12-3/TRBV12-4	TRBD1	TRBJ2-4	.	TGTGCCAGCAACCGACAGGGAGACGCCAAAAACATTCAGTACTTC	CASNRQGDAKNIQYF
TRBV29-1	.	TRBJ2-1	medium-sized	TGCAGCGTTATACGACAAGATGGGAATGAGCAGTTCTTC	CSVIRQDGNEQFF
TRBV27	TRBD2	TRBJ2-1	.	TGTGCCAGCAGCCTGGGGATTAGCGGGGGGGCCTTGAATGAGCAGTTCTTC	CASSLGISGGALNEQFF
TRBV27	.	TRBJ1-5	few	TGTGCCAGCAGTTTAGTCGGGCGCAATCAGCCCCAGCATTTT	CASSLVGRNQPQHF